This paragraph reports one TCR beta chain. The same CDR3 arises from other DNA sequences in this sample as well. These data belong to a study of shared clonotypes between healthy human individuals. Measured with immunoSEQ multiplex PCR; TCRdb has only the in-frame clones, and not every one. The sample carries 2 million to 2.5 million clones, roughly 90% recorded once. Germline V gene data show CDR1 as SGHRS and CDR2 as YFSETQ. This CDR3 region has 15 residues. Trimming took 4 bases from V and 0 from J, leaving 14 bases between them. Source material: naive CD4+ T cells from PBMCs. Subset noted: CD45RA+ positively selected. The sequence was obtained from a young man in good health. Some clones in this sample may be carry-over from other donors' samples. The rearrangement joins TRBV5-1 to TRBJ2-7, with D perhaps assigned TRBD1 or TRBD2 (5 bases each). DNA for the CDR3: TGCGCCAGCAGCCCGACGTCGGGACCCTCCTACGAGCAGTACTTC. Translation: CASSPTSGPSYEQYF.